The 20 T cell receptor beta chains below were found in one sample sequenced in a study of blood T cell repertoires in COVID-19. Assay: immunoSEQ multiplex PCR; the TCRdb copy retains only in-frame clones and omits some. The sample holds roughly 250,000 clones, around nine tenths seen once. The sample taken for sequencing was PBMCs or T cells enriched from blood (not recorded which). The receptors shown here come from a woman aged 45-59 years who had recovered from COVID-19.

V and J are TRBV5-1 and TRBJ1-3; the D gene is possibly TRBD1 (5 bases). This CDR3 is built from 14 residues. Germline V gives CDR1 SGHRS, CDR2 YFSETQ. Trimming removed 0 bases from V and 2 bases from J, with 6 bases in between. The CDR3 sequence is CASSLAGPGNTIYF. CDR3 coding DNA: TGCGCCAGCAGCTTGGCAGGGCCTGGAAACACCATATATTTT.

The chain recombines TRBV5-1 with TRBJ2-7; 9 bases fit TRBD2. J was trimmed by 3 bases and V by 0 bases; bases with no gene match: 7. CDR1 and CDR2 from the germline V gene are SGHRS and YFSETQ. The CDR3 extends over 16 amino acids. CDR3 in amino acids: CASSLGLTAGGYEQYF. For the CDR3, the DNA is TGCGCCAGCAGCTTGGGCCTCACAGCGGGAGGCTACGAGCAGTACTTC.

The J gene is TRBJ2-1, the V gene TRBV5-5; 7 nucleotides agree with TRBD2. The CDR3 is 15 amino acids. Unmatched junction bases numbered 7, after V lost 4 bases and J lost 3 bases. Germline lookup yields CDR1 SGHKS and CDR2 YYEKEE (reference sequence). CDR3 in amino acids: CASSQLARGYNEQFF. Here the CDR3 DNA reads TGTGCCAGCAGCCAACTAGCGAGAGGCTACAATGAGCAGTTCTTC. The variable domain in full, completed from reference TRBV5-5 and TRBJ2-1, reads DAGVTQSPTHLIKTRGQQVTLRCSPISGHKSVSWYQQVLGQGPQFIFQYYEKEERGRGNFPDRFSARQFPNYSSELNVNALLLGDSALYLCASSQLARGYNEQFFGPGTRLTVL.

The chain uses TRBV7-2 and TRBJ2-5; TRBD2 matches 10 bases. The germline CDR1 and CDR2 sequences are SGHTA and FQGNSA. The CDR3 sequence is 17 residues long. The V and J ends lost 5 bases and 5 bases, in that order; junction bases with no gene match: 14. CDR3 in DNA: TGTGCCAGCAGCCCGAAGTGGTCTAGCGGGAGACAGGAGACCCAGTACTTC. This translates into CASSPKWSSGRQETQYF.

The rearrangement joins TRBV19 to TRBJ1-2; the match to TRBD1 covers 8 bases. The V segment lost 1 base and the J segment 8 bases; nucleotides outside the gene matches: 12. Looked up from germline, CDR1 is LNHDA and CDR2 is SQIVND (reference sequence). The CDR3 is 16 amino acids. CDR3 protein: CASSIAPQGALVGYTF. CDR3 nucleotides: TGTGCCAGTAGTATAGCGCCCCAGGGGGCACTGGTCGGCTACACCTTC. The full variable domain, in which reference TRBV19 and TRBJ1-2 provide the parts outside the CDR3, is DGGITQSPKYLFRKEGQNVTLSCEQNLNHDAMYWYRQDPGQGLRLIYYSQIVNDFQKGDIAEGYSVSREKKESFPLTVTSAQKNPTAFYLCASSIAPQGALVGYTFGSGTRLTVV.

The chain recombines TRBV30 with TRBJ2-2; 12 bases fit TRBD2. The germline gives CDR1 GTSNPN, CDR2 SVGIG (reference sequence). The trim removed 4 bases at V and 7 bases at J, leaving 4 bases unmatched. This CDR3 contains 14 residues. DNA for the CDR3: TGTGCCTGGAAGAGACTAGCGGGAGTCGGGGAGCTGTTTTTT. Residues: CAWKRLAGVGELFF.

The chain couples TRBV20-1 to TRBJ2-1; the match to TRBD2 covers 13 bases. The length of the CDR3 is 19 residues. CDR1 DFQATT and CDR2 SNEGSKA come from the germline V gene (reference sequence). The V gene end was trimmed by 3 bases and the J gene end by 4 bases; junction bases not matched to a gene: 15. CDR3 sequence (DNA): TGCAGTGCTAGTTTAGCGACTAGCGGGAGGAGGCTCGTATACAATGAGCAGTTCTTC. It encodes CSASLATSGRRLVYNEQFF.

The chain is built from TRBV5-1 and TRBJ1-2, with unresolved D. CDR1 and CDR2 (germline): SGHRS, YFSETQ. The CDR3 sequence is 13 residues long. Trimming took 0 bases from V and 6 from J, leaving 9 bases between them. The CDR3 loop is CASSLAAGDGYTF. Here the CDR3 DNA reads TGCGCCAGCAGCTTGGCCGCGGGAGATGGCTACACCTTC.

The V gene is TRBV28, the J gene TRBJ1-2; D is unclear. The CDR3 length is 13 residues. Trimming removed 7 bases from V and 8 bases from J, with 17 bases in between. The germline V gene encodes CDR1 MDHEN and CDR2 SYDVKM. DNA of the CDR3: TGTGCCAGCACCCCCCCTGGGAGGAACGGCTACACCTTC. This codes for CASTPPGRNGYTF.

V usage is TRBV19 and J usage is TRBJ2-5; 9 nucleotides match TRBD2. This CDR3 comprises 14 residues. After removal of 11 bases from V and 0 bases from J, the junction contained 7 bases not matched to a gene. The germline gives CDR1 LNHDA, CDR2 SQIVND (reference sequence). This chain's CDR3 is CASKASGNQETQYF. The CDR3 DNA reads TGTGCCTCGAAGGCTAGCGGGAACCAAGAGACCCAGTACTTC.

The V call is TRBV21-1, the J call TRBJ2-3; the D call TRBD2 from the table was never checked on the DNA. TRBV21-1 is labeled a pseudogene. This CDR3 is 15 amino acids long. CDR3 nucleotides: TGTGCCAGCAGCAACGGTCCGGGGGTCCCAGATACGCAGTATTTT. Translation gives CASSNGPGVPDTQYF.

In nucleotides, the CDR3 is TGTGCCAGCAGCTTGGCACAGGGTGGGGGCACTGAAGCTTTCTTT. This encodes CASSLAQGGGTEAFF. V usage is TRBV5-5 and J usage is TRBJ1-1, with D possibly matching TRBD1 (6 bases). Germline V gene data show CDR1 as SGHKS and CDR2 as YYEKEE (reference sequence). Trimming cost V 0 bases and J 4 bases, with 13 bases left between them. The CDR3 spans 15 residues.

This clone was observed a single time. V is TRBV5-4 and J is TRBJ2-2; D perhaps matches TRBD2 (6 bases). The CDR3 extends over 15 amino acids. V was shortened by 0 bases and J by 6 bases, with 12 bases between the two germline ends. Germline V gene data show CDR1 as SGHNT and CDR2 as YYREEE (reference sequence). The CDR3 DNA reads TGTGCCAGCAGCTTGGTCGGGGGAGTCCCCGGGGAGCTGTTTTTT. It specifies CASSLVGGVPGELFF.

This sequence joins TRBV28 and TRBJ2-7; 8 bases fit TRBD1. The germline V gene encodes CDR1 MDHEN and CDR2 SYDVKM. CDR3 length: 17 residues. Trimming at V came to 5 bases and at J to 4 bases, leaving 16 bases not matched to a gene. CDR3: CASSRTTGTGLIYEQYF. The CDR3 DNA reads as TGTGCCAGCAGTCGTACCACAGGGACAGGACTTATTTACGAGCAGTACTTC.

This chain links TRBV11-1 with TRBJ1-2; no reliable D call. This CDR3 contains 13 residues. Trimming cost V 4 bases and J 0 bases, with 6 bases left between them. The germline gives CDR1 SGHAT, CDR2 FQDESV (reference sequence). Here the CDR3 reads CASSYSANYGYTF. CDR3 nucleotide sequence: TGTGCCAGCAGCTATTCAGCTAACTATGGCTACACCTTC.

This clone was seen only once. The gene calls are TRBV28 and TRBJ1-5; D unresolved. The CDR3 loop spans 15 amino acids. Trimming took off 3 bases at V and 2 bases at J, with 11 bases between the two ends. Germline V gives CDR1 MDHEN, CDR2 SYDVKM. The CDR3 DNA sequence: TGTGCCAGCAGTTTCGGGGTATTTCGCAATCAGCCCCAGCATTTT. The encoded protein is CASSFGVFRNQPQHF.

The chain is built from TRBV29-1 and TRBJ1-1, with a possible D match to TRBD1 (5 bases). This CDR3 region has 13 residues. Germline V gene data show CDR1 as SQVTM and CDR2 as ANQGSEA. Between the trimmed V and J ends, which lost 3 bases and 5 bases, there was a span of 13 bases. For the CDR3, the DNA is TGCAGCGTTGATTGGGGTCGGGGGACTGAAGCTTTCTTT. It specifies CSVDWGRGTEAFF.

This clone appeared a single time. This chain uses TRBV18 with TRBJ2-5; TRBD1 matches 7 bases. Germline V gene data show CDR1 as KGHSH and CDR2 as LQKENI. The V and J ends lost 2 bases and 2 bases, in that order; junction bases with no gene match: 8. The CDR3 sequence is 16 residues long. The CDR3 DNA reads as TGTGCCAGCTCACCATTCACGGCAGGGGGTCAAGAGACCCAGTACTTC. As protein: CASSPFTAGGQETQYF.

This clone was picked up one time. CDR3 region: CAISQSSGRADTQYF. For the CDR3, the DNA is TGTGCCATCAGCCAGAGTAGCGGGAGGGCAGATACGCAGTATTTT. The chain joins TRBV10-3 to TRBJ2-3; the match to TRBD2 covers 11 bases. Germline-derived CDR1 and CDR2 are ENHRY and SYGVKD. CDR3 length: 15 amino acids. Trimming cost V 6 bases and J 4 bases; bases outside gene matches: 6.

The J gene is TRBJ1-5, the V gene TRBV2; 7 positions agree with TRBD1. The V segment lost 5 bases and the J segment 4 bases; nucleotides outside the gene matches: 11. The germline CDR1 and CDR2 sequences are SNHLY and FYNNEI. The CDR3 contains 16 residues. The CDR3 sequence is CASSLETGFVNQPQHF. CDR3 DNA sequence: TGTGCCAGCAGTCTCGAGACAGGGTTTGTAAATCAGCCCCAGCATTTT.